Following are 22 T cell receptor beta chains from one sample sequenced in a study of blood T cell repertoires in COVID-19. Sequenced by immunoSEQ multiplex PCR; TCRdb stores in-frame clones only, minus some. The sample comprises fewer than 25,000 clones, more than 85% of which are singletons, and over 2.5% rests with the top ten. The sequenced material came from peripheral blood. The receptors stem from a woman between 70 and 85 years old with active COVID-19.

In regard to this clone: Mismatch with germline at one junction end may stem from a read error. V gene TRBV2 combines with J gene TRBJ2-7; 9 bases match TRBD2. The CDR3 runs to 14 residues. CDR1 and CDR2 (germline): SNHLY, FYNNEI. CDR3 loop: CASKSSGRTSRGRF. CDR3 in DNA: TGTGCCAGCAAAAGTAGCGGGAGAACTTCTAGGGGTCGCTTC.

This clone was seen only a few times. V is TRBV5-1 and J is TRBJ1-1; D is unresolved. Germline CDR1 reads SGHRS; CDR2 reads YFSETQ. Trimming took 6 bases from V and 1 from J, leaving 13 bases between them. The CDR3 runs to 14 residues. The CDR3 DNA is TGCGCCAGCAAATTGACGGAGGGGAACACTGAAGCTTTCTTT. Amino acids: CASKLTEGNTEAFF. Full variable domain (outside the CDR3, taken from reference TRBV5-1 and TRBJ1-1): KAGVTQTPRYLIKTRGQQVTLSCSPISGHRSVSWYQQTPGQGLQFLFEYFSETQRNKGNFPGRFSGRQFSNSRSEMNVSTLELGDSALYLCASKLTEGNTEAFFGQGTRLTVV.

The chain combines TRBV5-1 with TRBJ2-2; 10 bases are a match to TRBD2. Germline V gene lookup returns CDR1 SGHRS and CDR2 YFSETQ. The V gene end was trimmed by 4 bases and the J gene end by 1 base; junction bases not matched to a gene: 4. The CDR3 extends over 16 amino acids. CDR3 residues: CASSLRLAGNTGELFF. In DNA, the CDR3 is TGCGCCAGCAGCCTCCGACTAGCGGGGAACACCGGGGAGCTGTTTTTT.

The genes are TRBV3-1 (or the pseudogene TRBV3-2) and TRBJ1-1, with TRBD1 matching 7 bases. The trim removed 10 bases at V and 7 bases at J, leaving 6 bases unmatched. The CDR3 is 11 residues long. Germline-derived CDR1 and CDR2 are LGHDT and YNNKEL (reference sequence). DNA of the CDR3: TGTGCCACACAATCAGGGGGTGAAGCTTTCTTT. Translated, it gives CATQSGGEAFF.

The chain employs TRBV7-6 and TRBJ2-7; no clear D gene. Germline V gene data show CDR1 as SGHVS and CDR2 as FNYEAQ. V was shortened by 1 base and J by 6 bases, with 10 bases between the two germline ends. This CDR3 is built from 13 residues. The CDR3 is CASSLEATAEQYF. The CDR3 nucleotides read TGTGCCAGCAGCTTAGAGGCAACAGCCGAGCAGTACTTC.

V usage is TRBV20-1 and J usage is TRBJ1-4, with D unclear. The germline gives CDR1 DFQATT, CDR2 SNEGSKA (reference sequence). The CDR3 covers 14 residues. V gave up 3 bases and J gave up 5 bases, with 13 bases separating them. The CDR3 DNA reads TGCAGTGCTAGTCCCGGAAGCGCGAATGAAAAACTGTTTTTT. Its translation is CSASPGSANEKLFF.

CDR3: CASSQVMGGNSNQPQHF. As DNA, the CDR3 is TGCGCCAGCAGCCAAGTTATGGGGGGGAATAGCAATCAGCCCCAGCATTTT. The gene calls are TRBV4-1 and TRBJ1-5; tentatively, D is TRBD1 (5 bases). Trimming shortened V by 1 base and J by 0 bases, and 13 bases separated the two germline ends. Germline loops: CDR1 MGHRA, CDR2 YSYEKL. The CDR3 runs to 17 residues.

This rearrangement joins TRBV4-3 to TRBJ2-5; 11 positions agree with TRBD1. Trimming at V came to 3 bases and at J to 4 bases, leaving 10 bases not matched to a gene. Germline lookup yields CDR1 LGHNA and CDR2 YSLEER. This CDR3 region has 17 residues. The CDR3 DNA is TGCGCCAGCAGCCAGCTCCCTGGGACAGGGGGACGAGAGACCCAGTACTTC. Protein sequence: CASSQLPGTGGRETQYF.

CDR3 residues: CASIRDRASNQPQHF. DNA of the CDR3: TGTGCCAGCATCCGGGACAGGGCAAGCAATCAGCCCCAGCATTTT. This chain connects TRBV19 to TRBJ1-5; 9 positions match TRBD1. Germline-derived CDR1 and CDR2 are LNHDA and SQIVND (reference sequence). The CDR3 runs 15 residues. Trimming removed 9 bases from V and 1 base from J; junction bases left unmatched: 7.

V gene TRBV2 combines with J gene TRBJ1-1, with 7 nucleotides matching TRBD1. V gave up 6 bases and J gave up 5 bases; unmatched junction bases: 6. The germline CDR1 and CDR2 sequences are SNHLY and FYNNEI. The CDR3 totals 13 residues. The CDR3 here is CASSPGQRTEAFF. The CDR3 DNA reads as TGTGCCAGCAGCCCGGGACAGAGGACTGAAGCTTTCTTT.

The chain couples TRBV2 to TRBJ2-5; D unresolved. CDR3 size: 12 residues. Germline assignment: CDR1 SNHLY and CDR2 FYNNEI. With 2 bases removed from V and 4 bases from J, the gap between germline ends came to 5 bases. CDR3: CASSEIRETQYF. The CDR3 bases are TGTGCCAGCAGTGAAATTAGAGAGACCCAGTACTTC. Combining the CDR3 with reference TRBV2 and TRBJ2-5 gives the whole variable domain EPEVTQTPSHQVTQMGQEVILRCVPISNHLYFYWYRQILGQKVEFLVSFYNNEISEKSEIFDDQFSVERPDGSNFTLKIRSTKLEDSAMYFCASSEIRETQYFGPGTRLLVL.

The chain is built from TRBV5-1 and TRBJ1-5; 7 nucleotides agree with TRBD1. The V gene end was trimmed by 4 bases and the J gene end by 2 bases; junction bases not matched to a gene: 9. Germline V gives CDR1 SGHRS, CDR2 YFSETQ. This CDR3 spans 16 amino acids. For the CDR3, the DNA is TGCGCCAGCAGCCCCGGACAGGCCCCAGGCAATCAGCCCCAGCATTTT. Encoded protein: CASSPGQAPGNQPQHF.

This clone appeared once. CDR3 DNA: TGTGCCTGCCCGGGACAGGGGACGATCTATGGCTACACCTTC. It yields the protein CACPGQGTIYGYTF. V and J are TRBV30 and TRBJ1-2; 10 positions agree with TRBD1. The CDR3 length is 14 residues. J was trimmed by 4 bases and V by 6 bases; bases with no gene match: 8. Germline V CDR1 and CDR2: GTSNPN, SVGIG (reference sequence).

The J gene is TRBJ2-7, the V gene TRBV28; D gene uncertain. CDR1 is MDHEN and CDR2 is SYDVKM in the germline V gene. Between the trimmed V and J ends, which lost 2 bases and 2 bases, there was a span of 13 bases. This CDR3 spans 15 amino acids. CDR3 residues: CASSLKAGSPYEQYF. The CDR3 DNA reads TGTGCCAGCAGTTTAAAGGCAGGCTCCCCCTACGAGCAGTACTTC.

V and J are TRBV27 and TRBJ2-1, with 9 bases fitting TRBD2. The germline V gene encodes CDR1 MNHEY and CDR2 SMNVEV (reference sequence). This CDR3 spans 16 amino acids. V shed 3 bases, J shed 7 bases, and the junction held 10 bases outside the gene matches. The CDR3 bases are TGTGCCAGCAGTTTTGTACGCGGGAGGGTTATAAATGAGCAGTTCTTC. This sequence encodes CASSFVRGRVINEQFF.

This clone occurred once. The chain joins TRBV6-5 to TRBJ2-2, with a possible D match to TRBD1 (6 bases). Deletions cut 6 bases from V and 5 bases from J, with 10 bases between. This CDR3 region has 13 residues. Germline V CDR1 and CDR2: MNHEY, SVGAGI. The CDR3 reads CASSIQGTGELFF. CDR3 nucleotide sequence: TGTGCCAGCAGCATACAGGGAACCGGGGAGCTGTTTTTT.

This chain joins TRBV9 and TRBJ2-1; D uncertain. V lost 1 base, J lost 5 bases, and 10 bases lay in between. CDR1 is SGDLS, CDR2 YYNGEE, per germline. The CDR3 consists of 14 residues. The CDR3 loop reads CASSVSMSHNEQFF. The CDR3 DNA reads as TGTGCCAGCAGCGTATCTATGAGTCACAATGAGCAGTTCTTC.

The rearrangement links TRBV5-4 to TRBJ2-1; 13 positions match TRBD2. Germline CDR1 and CDR2: SGHNT and YYREEE (reference sequence). The CDR3 is made up of 15 amino acids. With V trimmed by 4 bases and J by 8 bases, 6 bases remained unmatched. DNA for the CDR3: TGTGCCAGCAGCGCGGGACTAGCGGGGATATATGAGCAGTTCTTC. Its protein is CASSAGLAGIYEQFF.

The chain is built from TRBV4-3 and TRBJ2-3, with D uncertain. This CDR3 is built from 14 residues. Germline CDR1 LGHNA, CDR2 YSLEER. Trimming cost V 1 base and J 1 base, with 6 bases left between them. As DNA, the CDR3 is TGCGCCAGCAGCCAAGCCCCCGGCACAGATACGCAGTATTTT. Translation gives CASSQAPGTDTQYF.

The gene calls are TRBV3-1 (or the pseudogene TRBV3-2) and TRBJ2-2; D gene unclear. V was clipped by 4 bases and J by 6 bases, with 6 bases between them. There are 12 residues in the CDR3. Germline CDR1 LGHDT, CDR2 YNNKEL (reference sequence). CDR3 sequence: CASSRKPGELFF. The CDR3 DNA reads TGTGCCAGCAGCCGCAAGCCCGGGGAGCTGTTTTTT.

This chain joins TRBV6-5 and TRBJ1-6; unclear D gene. CDR3 length: 14 residues. Germline lookup yields CDR1 MNHEY and CDR2 SVGAGI. The V end was cut by 0 bases, the J end by 8 bases, with 8 bases between. Written as DNA, the CDR3 is TGTGCCAGCAGTTACTCAGGAGGGTATTCACCCCTCCACTTT. This translates into CASSYSGGYSPLHF.

The chain recombines TRBV6-2 or TRBV6-3 with TRBJ2-7, with D hard to call. CDR3 length equals 12 residues. V was pared by 6 bases and J by 0 bases, with 6 bases between. Per germline, CDR1 MNHEY and CDR2 SVGEGT. The CDR3 nucleotides read TGTGCCAGCAGCCGCAGCTCCTACGAGCAGTACTTC. It yields the protein CASSRSSYEQYF.